This TCR beta chain derives from a study of T cell responses to AZD1222 COVID-19 vaccine. Study at large: Whether given at about 4 or about 12 weeks, second doses were pooled.

V was pared by 0 bases and J by 2 bases, with 9 bases of the junction left unmatched. The germline V gene has CDR1 SGHDT and CDR2 YYEEEE. This CDR3 has 17 amino acids. Regarding this clone: Its antigen is not known.

The table came from immunoSEQ multiplex PCR; TCRdb's copy has only in-frame clones and leaves some out. The sample carries 180,000 or so clones, around 90% recorded once. Study-level results: Spike-specific TCR breadth and depth both grew after two AZD1222 doses. CD4 TCRs covered the whole spike, strongest at regions 160-218 and 743-854. Clonal diversity was possibly underestimated, and white British individuals and females predominated among donors.

The sequencing used peripheral blood, collected on day 0 of AZD1222 vaccination. This chain joins TRBV5-6 and TRBJ2-3; 7 nucleotides match TRBD2. This TCR derives from an adult in good health. The CDR3 DNA reads as TGTGCCAGCAGCTTGGGTCTGGGGGGAGGGTCCACAGATACGCAGTATTTT. Protein: CASSLGLGGGSTDTQYF.